This T cell receptor beta chain stems from a study of response to subunit inactivated influenza vaccine. The study, taken as a whole, reports: There was a suggestion from the authors that each seasonal influenza vaccination recruits few new T cells.

In this sample, this clonotype turned up a few times. Its antigen is unidentified. TCRdb used MiXCR to reprocess the RT-PCR reads, holding one entry per CDR3 protein. The sample comprises about 520,000 distinct CDR3 sequences, over 9.5% of which are singletons, and more than 10% rests with the top ten. CDR3 length: 14 residues. Trimming took 3 bases from V and 8 from J; bases not matched to a gene: 6. Germline assignment: CDR1 MDHEN and CDR2 SYDVKM. The chain joins TRBV28 to TRBJ1-1, with TRBD1 matching over 10 bases. The origin of this receptor is a man aged 50-60 years who received an inactivated influenza vaccine. Source: PBMCs from blood, taken around seven weeks after vaccination. The CDR3 DNA reads TGTGCCAGCAGTTTCGGGGGGACAGGGGAAGAAGCTTTCTTT. Its translation is CASSFGGTGEEAFF.